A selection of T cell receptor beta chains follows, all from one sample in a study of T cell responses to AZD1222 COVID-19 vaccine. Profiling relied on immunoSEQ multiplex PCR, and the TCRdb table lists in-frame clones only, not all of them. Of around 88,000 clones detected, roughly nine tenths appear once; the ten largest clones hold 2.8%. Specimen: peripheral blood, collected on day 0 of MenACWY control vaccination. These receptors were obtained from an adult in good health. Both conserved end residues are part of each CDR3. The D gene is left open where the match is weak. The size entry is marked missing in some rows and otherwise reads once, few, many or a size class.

CDR3nt: TGTGCTAGTGGCGACAGCGAGAGAACTTATTACAATGAGCAGTTCTTC
CDR3aa: CASGDSERTYYNEQFF
v_gene: TRBV12-5
abundance: NA
j_gene: TRBJ2-1
d_gene: NA

CDR3nt: TGTGCCAGCAGCCCTACACAGGGGAGGAATGAAAAACTGTTTTTT
CDR3aa: CASSPTQGRNEKLFF
v_gene: TRBV3-1/TRBV3-2
abundance: NA
j_gene: TRBJ1-4
d_gene: TRBD1

CDR3nt: TGCAGTGCTAGAGGGGAAAATGAGCAGTTCTTC
CDR3aa: CSARGENEQFF
v_gene: TRBV20-1
abundance: NA
j_gene: TRBJ2-1
d_gene: NA

CDR3nt: TGTGCCAGCAGCTTAGGCCTTAGTGATCAGCCCCAGCATTTT
CDR3aa: CASSLGLSDQPQHF
v_gene: TRBV13
abundance: few
j_gene: TRBJ1-5
d_gene: NA

CDR3nt: TGTGCCAGTAGCCCCCGAGGGGGAGGCACAGATACGCAGTATTTT
CDR3aa: CASSPRGGGTDTQYF
v_gene: TRBV19
abundance: NA
j_gene: TRBJ2-3
d_gene: NA

CDR3nt: TGTGCCTGGAGTGTAGACGGACCCCTCCACTTT
CDR3aa: CAWSVDGPLHF
v_gene: TRBV30
abundance: once
j_gene: TRBJ1-6
d_gene: NA

CDR3nt: TGTGCCAGCAGGGAGAATTGGGCAGGGGGTCCGGTACGCTACACCTTC
CDR3aa: CASRENWAGGPVRYTF
v_gene: TRBV28
abundance: NA
j_gene: TRBJ1-2
d_gene: TRBD1

CDR3nt: TGTGCCAGCAGGTCCGGGACAAATTCCTACGAGCAGTACTTC
CDR3aa: CASRSGTNSYEQYF
v_gene: TRBV3-1/TRBV3-2
abundance: NA
j_gene: TRBJ2-7
d_gene: NA

CDR3nt: TGTGCCAGCAGCCTTAACTCTGGAAACACCATATATTTT
CDR3aa: CASSLNSGNTIYF
v_gene: TRBV6-2/TRBV6-3
abundance: NA
j_gene: TRBJ1-3
d_gene: NA

CDR3nt: TGTGCCAGCAGCCCCGGGACAGGGTCGAACACTGAAGCTTTCTTT
CDR3aa: CASSPGTGSNTEAFF
v_gene: TRBV5-4
abundance: NA
j_gene: TRBJ1-1
d_gene: TRBD1

CDR3nt: TGTGCCAGTAGTATAGAAGGGGGGGTCTTCCCCCAGTTCTTC
CDR3aa: CASSIEGGVFPQFF
v_gene: TRBV19
abundance: NA
j_gene: TRBJ2-1
d_gene: NA

CDR3nt: TGTGCCATCAGTGTGATCGGGACTCTAGGGAGCACCGGGGAGCTGTTTTTT
CDR3aa: CAISVIGTLGSTGELFF
v_gene: TRBV10-3
abundance: NA
j_gene: TRBJ2-2
d_gene: NA

CDR3nt: TGTGCCATCAGTGAGACTAGCGGGGGTTATGACACAGATACGCAGTATTTT
CDR3aa: CAISETSGGYDTDTQYF
v_gene: TRBV10-3
abundance: NA
j_gene: TRBJ2-3
d_gene: TRBD2

CDR3nt: TGTGCCAGCAGTTGGACCGCGCACGGGGAGCTGTTTTTT
CDR3aa: CASSWTAHGELFF
v_gene: TRBV28
abundance: NA
j_gene: TRBJ2-2
d_gene: NA

CDR3nt: TGTGCCAGCAGTTACTCTAGGTTCGGGGACACTGAAGCTTTCTTT
CDR3aa: CASSYSRFGDTEAFF
v_gene: TRBV6-5
abundance: NA
j_gene: TRBJ1-1
d_gene: NA

CDR3nt: TGTGCCAGCACCCCACGGACAGGGAGAGGCTACACCTTC
CDR3aa: CASTPRTGRGYTF
v_gene: TRBV6-2/TRBV6-3
abundance: NA
j_gene: TRBJ1-2
d_gene: TRBD1

CDR3nt: TGTGCCAGCAGCCCGTCGCCGGGGTTTAGCAATCAGCCCCAGCATTTT
CDR3aa: CASSPSPGFSNQPQHF
v_gene: TRBV7-2
abundance: NA
j_gene: TRBJ1-5
d_gene: NA

CDR3nt: TGTGCCAGCAGCTTAGTTGGGGGGGCGTATAATGAGCAGTTCTTC
CDR3aa: CASSLVGGAYNEQFF
v_gene: TRBV11-3
abundance: NA
j_gene: TRBJ2-1
d_gene: NA

CDR3nt: TGTGCCAGCAGTTACGGGACACTCACCGGGGAGCTGTTTTTT
CDR3aa: CASSYGTLTGELFF
v_gene: TRBV6-5
abundance: NA
j_gene: TRBJ2-2
d_gene: NA

CDR3nt: TGTGCCAGCAGCTCCCGACTCGGACTAGCGGGGGACGAGCAGTACTTC
CDR3aa: CASSSRLGLAGDEQYF
v_gene: TRBV5-4
abundance: few
j_gene: TRBJ2-7
d_gene: TRBD2

CDR3nt: TGTGCCAGCAGGGCTCCCAGGCCCGGCACCGGTGAAGCTTTCTTT
CDR3aa: CASRAPRPGTGEAFF
v_gene: TRBV25-1
abundance: NA
j_gene: TRBJ1-1
d_gene: NA

CDR3nt: TGCAGTGCTAGGCTGGATGAGCAGTTCTTC
CDR3aa: CSARLDEQFF
v_gene: TRBV20-1
abundance: NA
j_gene: TRBJ2-1
d_gene: NA

CDR3nt: TGTGCCAGCAGCTTAGGGACAGTTATCCAAGAGACCCAGTACTTC
CDR3aa: CASSLGTVIQETQYF
v_gene: TRBV7-9
abundance: NA
j_gene: TRBJ2-5
d_gene: NA

CDR3nt: TGTGCCAGTAGCAACAGGGGGCGTAGCACAGATACGCAGTATTTT
CDR3aa: CASSNRGRSTDTQYF
v_gene: TRBV19
abundance: NA
j_gene: TRBJ2-3
d_gene: TRBD1

CDR3nt: TGTGCCATCAGTGACGAAAGTTCAGGGGGGTATGGCTACACCTTC
CDR3aa: CAISDESSGGYGYTF
v_gene: TRBV10-3
abundance: NA
j_gene: TRBJ1-2
d_gene: TRBD1

CDR3nt: TGTGCCAGCAGTCCCTGGGGGGGCTCCTACAATGAGCAGTTCTTC
CDR3aa: CASSPWGGSYNEQFF
v_gene: TRBV2
abundance: once
j_gene: TRBJ2-1
d_gene: TRBD2

CDR3nt: TGTGCCTGGAGTGTACTGAACAGCGGCTATGGCTACACCTTC
CDR3aa: CAWSVLNSGYGYTF
v_gene: TRBV30
abundance: NA
j_gene: TRBJ1-2
d_gene: NA

CDR3nt: TGTGCCAGCAGTTACTCCGGGGGGGGGCTTGAAGACATTCAGTACTTC
CDR3aa: CASSYSGGGLEDIQYF
v_gene: TRBV6-5
abundance: NA
j_gene: TRBJ2-4
d_gene: TRBD2

CDR3nt: TGTGCCAGCAGTGAAAGAACCCTCCACGAGCAGTACTTC
CDR3aa: CASSERTLHEQYF
v_gene: TRBV2
abundance: NA
j_gene: TRBJ2-7
d_gene: NA

CDR3nt: TGTGCCAGCAGTTACTCTGGTGAAAAACTGTTTTTT
CDR3aa: CASSYSGEKLFF
v_gene: TRBV6-5
abundance: NA
j_gene: TRBJ1-4
d_gene: NA

CDR3nt: TGTGCCAGCAGCCACACGGTTCCTAACTATGGCTACACCTTC
CDR3aa: CASSHTVPNYGYTF
v_gene: TRBV3-1/TRBV3-2
abundance: NA
j_gene: TRBJ1-2
d_gene: NA

CDR3nt: TGTGCCAGCAGTCCACAGGGGCGGGGCAATCAGCCCCAGCATTTT
CDR3aa: CASSPQGRGNQPQHF
v_gene: TRBV6-5
abundance: NA
j_gene: TRBJ1-5
d_gene: TRBD1